This T cell receptor (beta chain) was recovered during a study of cytomegalovirus exposure and HLA in healthy donors. Study-level points and caveats: Some public TCRs appeared in many individuals, while most sequences were rare. CMV antigen specificity was confirmed in vitro for three CMV-associated chains.

Points on this clone: The antigen remains undetermined.

Here immunoSEQ multiplex PCR was the method, and the copy in TCRdb shows in-frame clones only, minus some. The data contain fewer than 85,000 clones, about 87% of them singletons. The germline V gene has CDR1 SGHTA and CDR2 FQGNSA. Trimming took off 5 bases at V and 3 bases at J, with 13 bases between the two ends. The CDR3 runs to 14 residues. Sequencing was done on a sample of PBMCs. The sequence came from a woman under 30 in good health and CMV-seropositive. This chain links TRBV7-2 with TRBJ1-2; D not resolved. The CDR3 nucleotides read TGTGCCAGCAGCCCGCCCGACAAATACTATGGCTACACCTTC. This translates into CASSPPDKYYGYTF.